A selection of T cell receptor beta chains follows, all from one sample in a study of blood T cell repertoires in COVID-19. Assay: immunoSEQ multiplex PCR; the TCRdb copy retains only in-frame clones and omits some. The table has 55,000 to 85,000 clones, about 73% seen once. Sequencing used peripheral blood. The receptors originated from a man aged 60 to 69 with acute or convalescent COVID-19. Each CDR3 is given with its conserved first and last residue. The D gene is left open where the match is weak. Clone sizes are given selectively: once, few, many, or a class where the clone is expanded.

TRBV19	.	TRBJ2-3	once	TGTGCCAGTAGTATAGTCGGGAGTTTCAATACGCAGTATTTT	CASSIVGSFNTQYF
TRBV4-1	TRBD2	TRBJ2-5	.	TGCGCCAGCAGCCAGAGGCTAGCGGGGGGCGGGTACCAAGAGACCCAGTACTTC	CASSQRLAGGGYQETQYF
TRBV19	.	TRBJ2-1	.	TGTGCCAGTAGTATAGATCAGGGGTTGTCAGTCGATGAGCAGTTCTTC	CASSIDQGLSVDEQFF
TRBV4-1	.	TRBJ2-2	.	TGCGCCAGCAGCCCTAGAGGGTTGAGGACCGGGGAGCTGTTTTTT	CASSPRGLRTGELFF
TRBV5-1	.	TRBJ2-1	.	TGCGCCAGCAGCCCCAGACTAGGCGGGAATGAGCAGTTCTTC	CASSPRLGGNEQFF
TRBV12-3/TRBV12-4	.	TRBJ1-2	.	TGTGCCAGCAGCCTTGACACTTATGGCTACACCTTC	CASSLDTYGYTF
TRBV9	.	TRBJ2-2	.	TGTGCCAGCAGCGTGAGGGCCGGGGAGCTGTTTTTT	CASSVRAGELFF
TRBV5-1	TRBD1	TRBJ2-2	.	TGCGCCAGCAGCAATACAGGGGTGAACACCGGGGAGCTGTTTTTT	CASSNTGVNTGELFF
TRBV7-3	.	TRBJ2-1	few	TGTGCCAGCAGCTTCTCGGGTAATGAGCAGTTCTTC	CASSFSGNEQFF
TRBV19	TRBD1	TRBJ2-2	.	TGTGCCAGTAGTGGACAGGGTAACACCGGGGAGCTGTTTTTT	CASSGQGNTGELFF
TRBV20-1	TRBD2	TRBJ2-5	once	TGCAGTGCTAGTCGGCCAGCGGGGGGCCAAGAGACCCAGTACTTC	CSASRPAGGQETQYF
TRBV28	TRBD2	TRBJ2-3	few	TGTGCCAGCAGGACGCTTAGCGGGAGGTTTGATACGCAGTATTTT	CASRTLSGRFDTQYF
TRBV7-9	.	TRBJ1-1	many	TGTGCCAGCAGCTTCACGGCGGAAATGAACACTGAAGCTTTCTTT	CASSFTAEMNTEAFF
TRBV6-6	TRBD2	TRBJ2-1	.	TGTGCCAGCTTCGAGGCAGCGGGGGGGTCAAACAATGAGCAGTTCTTC	CASFEAAGGSNNEQFF
TRBV6-1	TRBD1	TRBJ1-4	.	TGTGCCAGCAGTGACAGGGGGATAAATGAAAAACTGTTTTTT	CASSDRGINEKLFF
TRBV7-2	TRBD2	TRBJ2-1	few	TGTGCCAGCAGCTTAGGGGCGGGAGGTAATGAGCAGTTCTTC	CASSLGAGGNEQFF
TRBV5-1	.	TRBJ2-2	.	TGCGCCAGCAGCTTGGTGGCAGGGTTGGATCGCACCGGGGAGCTGTTTTTT	CASSLVAGLDRTGELFF
TRBV14	TRBD1	TRBJ1-2	.	TGTGCCAGCACCCCGGGACAGGGGCTGCGGGGCTACACCTTC	CASTPGQGLRGYTF
TRBV7-3	.	TRBJ2-6	.	TGTGCCAGCAGCCCCCAGATGGCTGGGGCCAACGTCCTGACTTTC	CASSPQMAGANVLTF
TRBV11-2	TRBD1	TRBJ2-1	few	TGTGCCAGCAGCTCGGACAGGGGGGATGAGCAGTTCTTC	CASSSDRGDEQFF
TRBV27	TRBD2	TRBJ2-5	.	TGTGCCAGCAGTTCCGCGACTAGCGGGGGCGGAGAGACCCAGTACTTC	CASSSATSGGGETQYF
TRBV5-1	.	TRBJ2-1	.	TGCGCCAGCAGCTTGAGCGGGCAAAGCTCCTACAATGAGCAGTTCTTC	CASSLSGQSSYNEQFF
TRBV7-9	.	TRBJ1-1	.	TGTGCCAGCAGCCCCCTCGGTGGGAACACTGAAGCTTTCTTT	CASSPLGGNTEAFF
TRBV6-7	.	TRBJ1-3	.	TGTGCCAGCAGAAATACCTCCGCGCGGGGAGTAAACACCATATATTTT	CASRNTSARGVNTIYF
TRBV10-2	TRBD1	TRBJ2-1	.	TGCGCCAGCAGCACACAGGGGAATGAGCAGTTCTTC	CASSTQGNEQFF
TRBV4-2	TRBD1	TRBJ1-6	.	TGTGCCAGCAGCCAGGCGGGACAGACCATAGGAGCTAATTCACCCCTCCACTTT	CASSQAGQTIGANSPLHF
TRBV6-5	.	TRBJ1-5	.	TGTGCCAGCAGTTTAGGGAGAAGTCAGCCCCAGCATTTT	CASSLGRSQPQHF